The 10 T cell receptor beta chains below were found in one sample sequenced in a study of PD-L1 blockade in urothelial cancer (dated by TCRdb to about 2017). Library generation was performed with the immunoSEQ multiplex PCR assay. TCRdb carries this immuneACCESS record with in-frame sequences only. Its versions omit some clonotypes, under half of them owing to an unresolved V gene in the studies checked, with the rest unexplained. For this sample there are 45,000 to 60,000 clones; about 85% appear just once. The top ten clones comprise 6.5% to 8% of the sample. This material consisted of PBMCs, taken around atezolizumab (anti-PD-L1) treatment. The receptor source for this set is a man aged 55 to 70 with urothelial cancer.

This sequence joins TRBV6-4 and TRBJ1-1, with D unresolved. The CDR3 covers 14 residues. Trimming removed 2 bases at V and 0 bases at J, with 7 bases between. CDR1 and CDR2 (germline): MRHNA, SNTAGT. The CDR3 DNA reads TGTGCCAGCAGTGACGGGAGCTTGAACACTGAAGCTTTCTTT. This translates into CASSDGSLNTEAFF.

The gene calls are TRBV11-3 and TRBJ2-5, with 12 bases matching TRBD1. The CDR3 totals 16 residues. Germline lookup yields CDR1 SGHNT and CDR2 YENEEA. V shed 5 bases and J 4 bases; nucleotides not matched to a gene: 8. The CDR3 DNA is TGTGCCAGCAGCATCACCGGGACAGGGGGCAGAGAGACCCAGTACTTC. It translates to CASSITGTGGRETQYF. Combining the CDR3 with reference TRBV11-3 and TRBJ2-5 gives the whole variable domain EAGVVQSPRYKIIEKKQPVAFWCNPISGHNTLYWYLQNLGQGPELLIRYENEEAVDDSQLPKDRFSAERLKGVDSTLKIQPAELGDSAVYLCASSITGTGGRETQYFGPGTRLLVL.

The chain recombines TRBV30 with TRBJ2-2; D possibly corresponds to TRBD1 (5 bases). Germline lookup yields CDR1 GTSNPN and CDR2 SVGIG (reference sequence). The CDR3 runs to 15 residues. V was clipped by 0 bases and J by 4 bases, with 12 bases between them. The CDR3 DNA is TGTGCCTGGAGTGTCAGGGCTCGAGGCACCGGGGAGCTGTTTTTT. As protein: CAWSVRARGTGELFF.

The chain joins TRBV5-4 to TRBJ2-5; perhaps TRBD2 as D (7 bases). Trimming pared 2 bases from V and 3 bases from J, leaving 17 bases between. The length of the CDR3 is 16 residues. Germline loops: CDR1 SGHNT, CDR2 YYREEE (reference sequence). DNA of the CDR3: TGTGCCAGCAGCTTAAAGGGCGGGGGCGAGAAAGAGACCCAGTACTTC. Translated, it gives CASSLKGGGEKETQYF.

The genes are TRBV6-1 and TRBJ2-5; 9 bases fit TRBD1. J was trimmed by 4 bases and V by 5 bases; bases with no gene match: 5. Germline loops: CDR1 MNHNS, CDR2 SASEGT. The CDR3 is made up of 14 amino acids. The CDR3: CASSKRQGGETQYF. The CDR3 nucleotides are TGTGCCAGCAGTAAGCGACAGGGGGGAGAGACCCAGTACTTC.

Note on this clone: One end of the junction does not line up with germline, which may come from a read error. The CDR3, as DNA: TGTGCTAGCAGCTTAGAAGGGGGCGGGACCCAGTACTTC. Amino acid sequence: CASSLEGGGTQYF. The rearrangement joins TRBV7-7 to TRBJ2-5, with 7 positions matching TRBD1. The germline V gene has CDR1 SSHAT and CDR2 FNYEAQ (reference sequence). There are 13 residues in the CDR3.

The J gene is TRBJ1-1, the V gene TRBV5-1, with 7 bases fitting TRBD1. V shed 4 bases and J 6 bases; nucleotides not matched to a gene: 3. Germline CDR1 is SGHRS and CDR2 is YFSETQ. CDR3 length: 12 amino acids. CDR3 amino acids: CASSTGEAEAFF. CDR3 sequence (DNA): TGCGCCAGCAGCACAGGGGAAGCTGAAGCTTTCTTT.

The chain combines TRBV10-1 with TRBJ1-2, with D unclear. Trimming left V 6 bases short and J 0 bases short, with 8 bases between. The CDR3 totals 13 residues. Per the germline V gene, CDR1 is WNHNN and CDR2 is SYGVQD (reference sequence). The CDR3 DNA sequence: TGCGCCAGCAGCCGGGTCCCTAACTATGGCTACACCTTC. As protein: CASSRVPNYGYTF.

The chain links TRBV5-1 to TRBJ2-7; 7 bases map to TRBD1. Looked up from germline, CDR1 is SGHRS and CDR2 is YFSETQ. Germline trimming cut 3 bases from V and 7 bases from J; bases unmatched to any gene: 10. The CDR3 consists of 14 residues. The CDR3 sequence: CASSYNDRAGEQYF. In DNA form, the CDR3 reads TGCGCCAGCAGCTATAACGACAGGGCTGGAGAGCAGTACTTC.

This clone is medium-sized within its sample. The chain joins TRBV4-1 to TRBJ1-1, with 9 bases lining up with TRBD1. The germline V gene encodes CDR1 MGHRA and CDR2 YSYEKL. J lost 5 bases, V lost 6 bases, and 7 bases had no gene match. The CDR3 consists of 14 residues. The CDR3, as DNA: TGCGCCAGCAGGCATACAGGGGGCTGGACTGAAGCTTTCTTT. Protein product: CASRHTGGWTEAFF.